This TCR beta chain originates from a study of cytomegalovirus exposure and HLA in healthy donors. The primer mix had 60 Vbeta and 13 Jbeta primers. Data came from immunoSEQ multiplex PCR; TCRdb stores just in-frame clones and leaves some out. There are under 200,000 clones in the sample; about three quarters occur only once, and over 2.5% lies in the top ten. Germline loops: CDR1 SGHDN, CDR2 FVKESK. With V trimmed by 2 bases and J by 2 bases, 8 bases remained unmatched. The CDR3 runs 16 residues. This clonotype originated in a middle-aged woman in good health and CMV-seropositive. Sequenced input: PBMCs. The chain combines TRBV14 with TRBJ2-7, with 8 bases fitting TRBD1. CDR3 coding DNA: TGTGCCAGCAGCCAAACCCCGGACAGGGCAGCCTACGAGCAGTACTTC. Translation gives CASSQTPDRAAYEQYF.